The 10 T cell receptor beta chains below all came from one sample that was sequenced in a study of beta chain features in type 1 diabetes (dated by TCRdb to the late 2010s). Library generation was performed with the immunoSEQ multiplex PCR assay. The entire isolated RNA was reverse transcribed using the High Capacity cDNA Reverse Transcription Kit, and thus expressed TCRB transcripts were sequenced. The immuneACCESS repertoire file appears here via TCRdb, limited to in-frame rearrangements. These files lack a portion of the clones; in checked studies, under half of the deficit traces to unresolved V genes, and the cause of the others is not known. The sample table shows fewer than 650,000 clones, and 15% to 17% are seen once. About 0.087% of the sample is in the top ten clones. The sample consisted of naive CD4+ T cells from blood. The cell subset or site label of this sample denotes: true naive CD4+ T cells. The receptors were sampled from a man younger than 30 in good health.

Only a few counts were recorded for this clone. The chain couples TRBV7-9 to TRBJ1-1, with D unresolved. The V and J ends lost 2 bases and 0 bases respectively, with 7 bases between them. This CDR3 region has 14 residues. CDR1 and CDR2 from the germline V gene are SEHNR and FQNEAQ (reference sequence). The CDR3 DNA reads TGTGCCAGCAGCTTATCCGGGATGAACACTGAAGCTTTCTTT. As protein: CASSLSGMNTEAFF. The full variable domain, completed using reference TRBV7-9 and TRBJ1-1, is DTGVSQNPRHKITKRGQNVTFRCDPISEHNRLYWYRQTLGQGPEFLTYFQNEAQLEKSRLLSDRFSAERPKGSFSTLEIQRTEQGDSAMYLCASSLSGMNTEAFFGQGTRLTVV.

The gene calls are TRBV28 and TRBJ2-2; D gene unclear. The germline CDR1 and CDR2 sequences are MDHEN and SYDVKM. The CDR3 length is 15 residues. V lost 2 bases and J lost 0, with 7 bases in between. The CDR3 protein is CASSLKRPNTGELFF. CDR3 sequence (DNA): TGTGCCAGCAGTTTAAAGAGACCGAACACCGGGGAGCTGTTTTTT.

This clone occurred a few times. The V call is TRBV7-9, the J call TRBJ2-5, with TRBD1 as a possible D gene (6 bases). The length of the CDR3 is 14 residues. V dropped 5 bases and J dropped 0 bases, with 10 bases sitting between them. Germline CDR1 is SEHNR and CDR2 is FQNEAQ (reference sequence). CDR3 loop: CASSPRGNQETQYF. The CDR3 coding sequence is TGTGCCAGCAGCCCGAGGGGGAACCAAGAGACCCAGTACTTC.

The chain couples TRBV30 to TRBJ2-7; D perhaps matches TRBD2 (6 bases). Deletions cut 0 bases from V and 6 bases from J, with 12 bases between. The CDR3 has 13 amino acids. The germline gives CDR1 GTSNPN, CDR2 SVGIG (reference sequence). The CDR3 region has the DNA TGTGCCTGGAGTGTTTTGGGGGGAAGCGAGCAGTACTTC. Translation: CAWSVLGGSEQYF.

The CDR3 DNA sequence: TGTGCCAGCAGCACGGCCCTAAGGAGCCCCTCTGGAAACACCATATATTTT. The encoded protein is CASSTALRSPSGNTIYF. The chain employs TRBV7-9 and TRBJ1-3; D unclear. Trimming cost V 5 bases and J 0 bases, with 17 bases left between them. Germline assignment: CDR1 SEHNR and CDR2 FQNEAQ (reference sequence). CDR3 size: 17 residues.

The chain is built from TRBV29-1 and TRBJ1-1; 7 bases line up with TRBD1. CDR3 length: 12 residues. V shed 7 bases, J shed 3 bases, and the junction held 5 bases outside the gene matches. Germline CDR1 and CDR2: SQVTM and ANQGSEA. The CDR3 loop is CSAGRGDTEAFF. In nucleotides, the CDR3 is TGCAGCGCGGGCAGGGGGGACACTGAAGCTTTCTTT. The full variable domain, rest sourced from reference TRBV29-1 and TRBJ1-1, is SAVISQKPSRDICQRGTSLTIQCQVDSQVTMMFWYRQQPGQSLTLIATANQGSEATYESGFVIDKFPISRPNLTFSTLTVSNMSPEDSSIYLCSAGRGDTEAFFGQGTRLTVV.

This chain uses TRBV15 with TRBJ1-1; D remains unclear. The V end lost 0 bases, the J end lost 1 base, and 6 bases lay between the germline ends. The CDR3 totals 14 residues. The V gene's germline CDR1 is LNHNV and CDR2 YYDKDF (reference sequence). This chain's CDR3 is CATSRDTQNTEAFF. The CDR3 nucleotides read TGTGCCACCAGCAGAGATACCCAGAACACTGAAGCTTTCTTT.

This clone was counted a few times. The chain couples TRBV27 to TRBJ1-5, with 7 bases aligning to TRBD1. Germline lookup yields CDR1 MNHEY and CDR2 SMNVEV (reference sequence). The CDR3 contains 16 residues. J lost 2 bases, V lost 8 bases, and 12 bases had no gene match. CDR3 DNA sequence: TGTGCCAGCGGTCAGGGGGTAGGGCAACGCAATCAGCCCCAGCATTTT. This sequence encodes CASGQGVGQRNQPQHF.

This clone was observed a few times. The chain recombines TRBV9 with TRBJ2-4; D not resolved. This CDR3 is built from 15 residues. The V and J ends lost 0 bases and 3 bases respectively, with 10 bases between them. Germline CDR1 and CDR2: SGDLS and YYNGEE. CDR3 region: CASSVGGGLKNIQYF. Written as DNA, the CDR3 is TGTGCCAGCAGCGTAGGGGGTGGGCTCAAAAACATTCAGTACTTC.

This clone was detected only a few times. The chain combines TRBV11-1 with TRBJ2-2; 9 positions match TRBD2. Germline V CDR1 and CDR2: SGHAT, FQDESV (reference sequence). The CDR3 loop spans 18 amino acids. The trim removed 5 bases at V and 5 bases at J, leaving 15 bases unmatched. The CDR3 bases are TGTGCCAGCAGCGCCAAGCACCTAGCGGGACGCTTTACCGGGGAGCTGTTTTTT. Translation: CASSAKHLAGRFTGELFF. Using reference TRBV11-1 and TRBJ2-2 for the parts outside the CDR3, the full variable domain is EAEVAQSPRYKITEKSQAVAFWCDPISGHATLYWYRQILGQGPELLVQFQDESVVDDSQLPKDRFSAERLKGVDSTLKIQPAELGDSAMYLCASSAKHLAGRFTGELFFGEGSRLTVL.